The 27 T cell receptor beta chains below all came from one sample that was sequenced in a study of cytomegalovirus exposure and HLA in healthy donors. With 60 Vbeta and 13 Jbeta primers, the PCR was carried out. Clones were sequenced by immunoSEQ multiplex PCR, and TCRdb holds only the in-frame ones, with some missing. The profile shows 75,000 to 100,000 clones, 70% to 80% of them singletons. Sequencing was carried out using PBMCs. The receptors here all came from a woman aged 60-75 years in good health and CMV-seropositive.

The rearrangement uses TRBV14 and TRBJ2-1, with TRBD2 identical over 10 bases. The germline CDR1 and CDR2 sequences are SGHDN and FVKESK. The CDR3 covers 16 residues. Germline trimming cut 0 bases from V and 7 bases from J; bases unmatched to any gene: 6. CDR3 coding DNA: TGTGCCAGCAGCCAAGATAGGCTAGCGGGAGAAAATGAGCAGTTCTTC. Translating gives CASSQDRLAGENEQFF. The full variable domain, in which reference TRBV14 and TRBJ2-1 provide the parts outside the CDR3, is EAGVTQFPSHSVIEKGQTVTLRCDPISGHDNLYWYRRVMGKEIKFLLHFVKESKQDESGMPNNRFLAERTGGTYSTLKVQPAELEDSGVYFCASSQDRLAGENEQFFGPGTRLTVL.

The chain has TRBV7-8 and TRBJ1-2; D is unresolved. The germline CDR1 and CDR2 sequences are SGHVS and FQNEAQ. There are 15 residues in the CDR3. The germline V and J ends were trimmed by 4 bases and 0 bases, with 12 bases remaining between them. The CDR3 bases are TGTGCCAGCAGCTCGCGCGGGCAGCCTAACTATGGCTACACCTTC. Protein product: CASSSRGQPNYGYTF.

CDR3 amino acids: CASSYSSVKETQYF. The CDR3 DNA reads as TGTGCCAGCAGTTACTCGTCAGTAAAAGAGACCCAGTACTTC. J is TRBJ2-5 and V is TRBV6-5; D gene ambiguous. The CDR3 extends over 14 amino acids. V was cut by 0 bases and J by 3 bases, with 8 bases left in between. CDR1 MNHEY and CDR2 SVGAGI come from the germline V gene.

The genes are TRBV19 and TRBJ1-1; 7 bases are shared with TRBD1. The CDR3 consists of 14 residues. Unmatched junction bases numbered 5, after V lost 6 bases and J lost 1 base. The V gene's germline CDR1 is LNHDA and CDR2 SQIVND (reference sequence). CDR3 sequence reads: CASSTGTENTEAFF. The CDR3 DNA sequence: TGTGCCAGTAGCACCGGGACAGAGAACACTGAAGCTTTCTTT.

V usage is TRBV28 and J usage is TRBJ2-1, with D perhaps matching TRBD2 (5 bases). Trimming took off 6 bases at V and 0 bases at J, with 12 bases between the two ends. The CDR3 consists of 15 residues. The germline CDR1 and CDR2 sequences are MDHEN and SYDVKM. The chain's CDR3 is CASSFPEASYNEQFF. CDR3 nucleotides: TGTGCCAGCAGCTTCCCGGAGGCCTCCTACAATGAGCAGTTCTTC.

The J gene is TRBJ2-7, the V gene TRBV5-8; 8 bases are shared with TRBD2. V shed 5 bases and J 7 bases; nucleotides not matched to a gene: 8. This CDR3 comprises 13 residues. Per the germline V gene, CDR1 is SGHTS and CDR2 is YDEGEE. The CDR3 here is CASRVSGTREQYF. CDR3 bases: TGTGCCAGCAGGGTATCCGGGACTAGGGAGCAGTACTTC.

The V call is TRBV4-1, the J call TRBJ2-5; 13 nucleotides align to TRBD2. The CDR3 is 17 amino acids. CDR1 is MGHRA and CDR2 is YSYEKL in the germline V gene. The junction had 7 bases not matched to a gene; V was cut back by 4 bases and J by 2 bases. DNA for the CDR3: TGCGCCAGCAGCCTCACCGGGACTAGCGGGGTTCAAGAGACCCAGTACTTC. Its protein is CASSLTGTSGVQETQYF.

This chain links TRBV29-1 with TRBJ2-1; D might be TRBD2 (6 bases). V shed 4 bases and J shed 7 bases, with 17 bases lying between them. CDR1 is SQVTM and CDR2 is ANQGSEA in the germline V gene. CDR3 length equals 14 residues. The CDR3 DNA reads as TGCAGCGTTGTTAACCCAGGGAGGTGGAATGAGCAGTTCTTC. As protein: CSVVNPGRWNEQFF.

The CDR3 protein is CAISYLNNEQFF. The CDR3 DNA reads as TGTGCCATCAGCTATTTGAACAATGAGCAGTTCTTC. V usage is TRBV10-3 and J usage is TRBJ2-1; unclear D gene. Germline values: CDR1 ENHRY, CDR2 SYGVKD. Trimming stripped 6 bases from V and 5 bases from J, with 8 bases between. This CDR3 spans 12 amino acids.

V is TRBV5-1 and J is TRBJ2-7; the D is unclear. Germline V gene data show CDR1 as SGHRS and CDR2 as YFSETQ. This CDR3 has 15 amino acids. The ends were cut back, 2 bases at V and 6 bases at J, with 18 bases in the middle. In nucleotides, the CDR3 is TGCGCCAGCAGCTTCACAGAGTTCCCCTTTGGCGAGCAGTACTTC. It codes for CASSFTEFPFGEQYF.

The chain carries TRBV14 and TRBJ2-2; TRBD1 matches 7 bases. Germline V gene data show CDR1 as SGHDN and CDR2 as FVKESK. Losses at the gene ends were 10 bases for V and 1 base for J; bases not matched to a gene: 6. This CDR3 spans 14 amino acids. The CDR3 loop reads CATKRQGNTGELFF. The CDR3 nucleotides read TGTGCCACCAAACGACAGGGGAACACCGGGGAGCTGTTTTTT.

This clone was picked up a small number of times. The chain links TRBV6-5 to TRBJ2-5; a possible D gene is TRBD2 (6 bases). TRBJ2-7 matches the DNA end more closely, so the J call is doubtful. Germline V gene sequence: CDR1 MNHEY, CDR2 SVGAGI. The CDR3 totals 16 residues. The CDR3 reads CASSYSRRAPNYEQYF. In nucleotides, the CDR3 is TGTGCCAGCAGTTACTCCCGGAGGGCCCCAAACTACGAGCAGTACTTC.

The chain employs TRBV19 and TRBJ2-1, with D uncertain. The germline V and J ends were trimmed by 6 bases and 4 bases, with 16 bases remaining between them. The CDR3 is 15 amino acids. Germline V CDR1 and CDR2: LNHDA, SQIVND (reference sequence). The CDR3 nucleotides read TGTGCCAGTAGCGCGACCAGCGTGTATTACAATGAGCAGTTCTTC. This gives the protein CASSATSVYYNEQFF.

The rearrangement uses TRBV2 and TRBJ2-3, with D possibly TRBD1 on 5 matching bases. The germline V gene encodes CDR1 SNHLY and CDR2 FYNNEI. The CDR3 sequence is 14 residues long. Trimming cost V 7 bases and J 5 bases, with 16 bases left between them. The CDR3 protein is CASTFDRTGDTQYF. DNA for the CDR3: TGTGCCAGCACCTTCGACAGAACGGGAGATACGCAGTATTTT. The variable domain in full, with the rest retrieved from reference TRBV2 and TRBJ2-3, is EPEVTQTPSHQVTQMGQEVILRCVPISNHLYFYWYRQILGQKVEFLVSFYNNEISEKSEIFDDQFSVERPDGSNFTLKIRSTKLEDSAMYFCASTFDRTGDTQYFGPGTRLTVL.

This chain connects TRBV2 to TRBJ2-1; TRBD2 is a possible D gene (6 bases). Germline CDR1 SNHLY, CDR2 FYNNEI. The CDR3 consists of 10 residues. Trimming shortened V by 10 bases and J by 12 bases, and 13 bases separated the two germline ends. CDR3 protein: CATSSEGQFF. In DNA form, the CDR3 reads TGTGCCACTTCTAGCGAAGGGCAGTTCTTC.

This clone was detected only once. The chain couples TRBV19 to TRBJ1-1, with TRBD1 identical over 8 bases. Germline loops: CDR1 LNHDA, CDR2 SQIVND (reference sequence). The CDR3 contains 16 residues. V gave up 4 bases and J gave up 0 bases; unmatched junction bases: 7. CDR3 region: CASSTSLQGVNTEAFF. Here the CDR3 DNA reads TGTGCCAGTAGTACCTCCTTACAGGGGGTGAACACTGAAGCTTTCTTT.

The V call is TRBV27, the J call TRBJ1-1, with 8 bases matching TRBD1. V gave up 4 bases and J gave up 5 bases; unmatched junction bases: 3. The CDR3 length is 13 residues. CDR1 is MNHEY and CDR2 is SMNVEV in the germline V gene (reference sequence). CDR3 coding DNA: TGTGCCAGCAGTTGGAACAGGGGGACTGAAGCTTTCTTT. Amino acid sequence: CASSWNRGTEAFF.

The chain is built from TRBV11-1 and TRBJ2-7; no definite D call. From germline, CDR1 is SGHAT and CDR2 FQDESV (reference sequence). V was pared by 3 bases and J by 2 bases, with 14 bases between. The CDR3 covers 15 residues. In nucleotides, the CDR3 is TGTGCCAGCAGCTTTTCCCCCACAAACGCCTACGAGCAGTACTTC. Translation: CASSFSPTNAYEQYF.

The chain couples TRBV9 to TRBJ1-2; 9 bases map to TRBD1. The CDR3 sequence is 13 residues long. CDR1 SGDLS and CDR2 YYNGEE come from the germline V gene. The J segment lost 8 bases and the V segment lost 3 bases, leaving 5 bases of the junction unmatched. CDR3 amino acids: CASSGGQGTGYTF. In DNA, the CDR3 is TGTGCCAGCAGCGGGGGACAGGGTACCGGCTACACCTTC.

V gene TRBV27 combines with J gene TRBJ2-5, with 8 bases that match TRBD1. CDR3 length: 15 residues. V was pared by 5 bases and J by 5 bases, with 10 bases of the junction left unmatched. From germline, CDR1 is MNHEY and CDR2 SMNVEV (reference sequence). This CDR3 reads CASSVTGGGWETQYF. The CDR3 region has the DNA TGTGCCAGCAGTGTCACAGGGGGTGGGTGGGAGACCCAGTACTTC.

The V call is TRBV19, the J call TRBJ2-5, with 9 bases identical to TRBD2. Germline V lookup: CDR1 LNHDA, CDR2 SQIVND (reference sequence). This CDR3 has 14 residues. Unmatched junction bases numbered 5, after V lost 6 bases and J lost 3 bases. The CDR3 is CASSTSGWEETQYF. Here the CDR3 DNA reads TGTGCCAGTAGCACTAGCGGGTGGGAAGAGACCCAGTACTTC.

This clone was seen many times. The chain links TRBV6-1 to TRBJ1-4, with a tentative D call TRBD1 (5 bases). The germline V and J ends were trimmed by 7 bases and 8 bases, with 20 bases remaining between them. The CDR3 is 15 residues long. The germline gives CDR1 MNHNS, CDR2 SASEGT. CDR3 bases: TGTGCCAGCAACTTCGGTCAGGGTCAAGGCGAAAAACTGTTTTTT. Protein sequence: CASNFGQGQGEKLFF.

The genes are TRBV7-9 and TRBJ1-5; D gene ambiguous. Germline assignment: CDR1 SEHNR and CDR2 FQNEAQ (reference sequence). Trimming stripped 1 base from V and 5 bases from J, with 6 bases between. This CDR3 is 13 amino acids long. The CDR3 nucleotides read TGTGCCAGCAGCTTAGGCGGGGATCAGCCCCAGCATTTT. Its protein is CASSLGGDQPQHF. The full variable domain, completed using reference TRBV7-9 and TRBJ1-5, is DTGVSQNPRHKITKRGQNVTFRCDPISEHNRLYWYRQTLGQGPEFLTYFQNEAQLEKSRLLSDRFSAERPKGSFSTLEIQRTEQGDSAMYLCASSLGGDQPQHFGDGTRLSIL.

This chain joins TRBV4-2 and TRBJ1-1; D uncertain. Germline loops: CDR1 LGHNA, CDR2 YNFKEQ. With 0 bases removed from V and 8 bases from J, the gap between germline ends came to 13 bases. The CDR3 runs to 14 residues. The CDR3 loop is CASSQEGGPREAFF. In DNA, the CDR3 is TGTGCCAGCAGCCAAGAGGGAGGGCCGAGGGAAGCTTTCTTT.

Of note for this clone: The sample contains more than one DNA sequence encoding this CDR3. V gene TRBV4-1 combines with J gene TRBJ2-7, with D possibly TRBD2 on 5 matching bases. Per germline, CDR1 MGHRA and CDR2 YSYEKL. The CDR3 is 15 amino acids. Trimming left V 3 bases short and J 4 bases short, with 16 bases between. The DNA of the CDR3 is TGCGCCAGCAGCCACTCCCAAGGACTGATGTACGAGCAGTACTTC. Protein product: CASSHSQGLMYEQYF.

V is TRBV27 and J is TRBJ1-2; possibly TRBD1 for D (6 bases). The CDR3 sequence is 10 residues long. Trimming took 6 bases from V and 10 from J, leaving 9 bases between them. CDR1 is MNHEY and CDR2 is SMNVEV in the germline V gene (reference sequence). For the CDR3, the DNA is TGTGCCAGCAGGGGGGCGGCCTACACCTTC. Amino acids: CASRGAAYTF.

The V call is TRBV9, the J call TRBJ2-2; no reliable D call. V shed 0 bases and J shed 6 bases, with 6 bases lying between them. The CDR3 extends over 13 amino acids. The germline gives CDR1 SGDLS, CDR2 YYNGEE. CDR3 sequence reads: CASSVGNAGELFF. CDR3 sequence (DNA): TGTGCCAGCAGCGTAGGTAATGCCGGGGAGCTGTTTTTT. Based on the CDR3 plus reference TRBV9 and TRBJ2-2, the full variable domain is DSGVTQTPKHLITATGQRVTLRCSPRSGDLSVYWYQQSLDQGLQFLIQYYNGEERAKGNILERFSAQQFPDLHSELNLSSLELGDSALYFCASSVGNAGELFFGEGSRLTVL.